One and the same sample provided the 21 T cell receptor beta chains below, sequenced in a study of T cells in Graves' hyperthyroidism and ophthalmopathy. Authors of the study amplified TCR beta CDR3 regions from RNA transcripts. Primed by the HTBI set, a first-round RT-PCR was run on the TCR CDR3. TCRdb recomputed calls from the multiplex PCR reads with MiXCR, one row per CDR3 protein. Among about 520,000 distinct CDR3 sequences listed, roughly 24% were seen once. Sequencing was carried out using blood. These receptors originate from a woman under 40 with Graves' ophthalmopathy.

This clonotype was detected ten times or more. The rearrangement uses TRBV6-1 and TRBJ1-1; a possible D gene is TRBD1 (6 bases). V lost 7 bases, J lost 3 bases, and 15 bases lay in between. The CDR3 has 14 amino acids. From germline, CDR1 is MNHNS and CDR2 SASEGT. CDR3: CASNPPGAYTEAFF. Here the CDR3 DNA reads TGTGCCAGCAACCCTCCGGGGGCTTACACTGAAGCTTTCTTT.

This clonotype was seen many times. The J gene is TRBJ1-1, the V gene TRBV29-1; no clear D. The CDR3 extends over 12 amino acids. Trimming removed 3 bases from V and 0 bases from J, with 5 bases in between. Per germline, CDR1 SQVTM and CDR2 ANQGSEA. The CDR3 sequence: CSVEFMNTEAFF. The DNA for the CDR3 is TGCAGCGTTGAGTTCATGAACACTGAAGCTTTCTTT.

Many counts were recorded for this clonotype. V gene TRBV6-1 combines with J gene TRBJ1-1, with D possibly TRBD1 on 5 matching bases. The CDR3 consists of 13 residues. V was trimmed by 6 bases and J by 0 bases, leaving 8 bases between them. Germline V lookup: CDR1 MNHNS, CDR2 SASEGT. The CDR3 is CASSRVLNTEAFF. The CDR3 DNA follows: TGTGCCAGCAGCAGGGTCCTGAACACTGAAGCTTTCTTT.

In its sample, this clonotype was seen many times. This rearrangement joins TRBV20-1 to TRBJ1-1; D is uncertain. This CDR3 spans 11 amino acids. Germline V gene lookup returns CDR1 DFQATT and CDR2 SNEGSKA (reference sequence). Trimming shortened V by 4 bases and J by 1 base, and 4 bases separated the two germline ends. The CDR3 here is CSATRNTEAFF. The CDR3 DNA follows: TGCAGTGCTACCCGGAACACTGAAGCTTTCTTT.

The V and J genes are TRBV3-1 and TRBJ1-1, with TRBD1 matching over 8 bases. In germline, CDR1 is LGHDT, CDR2 YNNKEL (reference sequence). The CDR3 spans 15 residues. Germline trimming cut 3 bases from V and 8 bases from J; bases unmatched to any gene: 11. The CDR3 reads CASSHGQGGGTEAFF. The CDR3 DNA follows: TGTGCCAGCAGCCATGGACAGGGTGGGGGCACGGAAGCTTTCTTT.

This clonotype was seen at least ten times. The chain uses TRBV20-1 and TRBJ2-7; D not resolved. From germline, CDR1 is DFQATT and CDR2 SNEGSKA (reference sequence). The V end lost 4 bases, the J end lost 2 bases, and 12 bases lay between the germline ends. This CDR3 has 13 residues. CDR3 loop: CSATALETYEQYF. The CDR3 nucleotides read TGCAGTGCTACTGCCTTAGAAACCTACGAGCAGTACTTC.

The sample holds many counts of this clonotype. This rearrangement joins TRBV12-3 or TRBV12-4 to TRBJ1-1; no firm D call. V lost 8 bases and J lost 7, with 11 bases in between. The CDR3 contains 11 residues. DNA of the CDR3: TGTGCCAGCGGCTTGAGGCTTGAAGCTTTCTTT. As protein: CASGLRLEAFF.

The CDR3 region is CASSLDHLAGGETQYF. As DNA, the CDR3 is TGTGCCAGCAGCTTAGACCACCTAGCGGGCGGGGAGACCCAGTACTTC. The V call is TRBV7-9, the J call TRBJ2-5, with 8 bases that match TRBD2. Germline lookup yields CDR1 SEHNR and CDR2 FQNEAQ (reference sequence). V gave up 1 base and J gave up 5 bases; unmatched junction bases: 9. The CDR3 covers 16 residues.

In its sample, this clonotype was seen many times. The chain carries TRBV6-2 or TRBV6-3 and TRBJ2-7; the D is unclear. Germline CDR1 MNHEY, CDR2 SVGEGT. Trimming shortened V by 5 bases and J by 5 bases, and 10 bases separated the two germline ends. CDR3 length equals 12 residues. CDR3 bases: TGTGCCAGCAGTCTTCTCAGAGACGAGCAGTACTTC. Translated, it gives CASSLLRDEQYF.

The genes are TRBV19 and TRBJ2-2, with 10 bases matching TRBD2. The V and J ends lost 1 base and 4 bases, in that order; junction bases with no gene match: 15. The germline V gene encodes CDR1 LNHDA and CDR2 SQIVND (reference sequence). This CDR3 is built from 20 residues. In DNA, the CDR3 is TGTGCCAGTAGTATAGGGGAGAGCAGACTAGCGGGTACGACCACCGGGGAGCTGTTTTTT. Translating it yields CASSIGESRLAGTTTGELFF.

The V gene is TRBV7-6, the J gene TRBJ2-7, with a possible D match to TRBD1 (5 bases). The CDR3 loop spans 16 amino acids. Per germline, CDR1 SGHVS and CDR2 FNYEAQ. The V end lost 5 bases, the J end lost 4 bases, and 21 bases lay between the germline ends. The CDR3 region has the DNA TGTGCCAGCAGCCCGCCCGGAGCAGGGCTCGGGTACGAGCAGTACTTC. This encodes CASSPPGAGLGYEQYF. The variable domain in full, with the rest retrieved from reference TRBV7-6 and TRBJ2-7, is GAGVSQSPRYKVTKRGQDVALRCDPISGHVSLYWYRQALGQGPEFLTYFNYEAQQDKSGLPNDRFSAERPEGSISTLTIQRTEQRDSAMYRCASSPPGAGLGYEQYFGPGTRLTVT.

The chain uses TRBV15 and TRBJ2-7, with 8 nucleotides matching TRBD1. Per the germline V gene, CDR1 is LNHNV and CDR2 is YYDKDF (reference sequence). V lost 0 bases to trimming and J lost 6 bases; unmatched junction nucleotides: 7. The CDR3 is 15 amino acids. CDR3 sequence (DNA): TGTGCCACCAGCAGAGATCATCAGGGGGCGGGCGAGCAGTACTTC. This encodes CATSRDHQGAGEQYF.

The V call is TRBV20-1, the J call TRBJ1-2, with D possibly TRBD1 on 5 matching bases. This CDR3 spans 13 amino acids. Germline-derived CDR1 and CDR2 are DFQATT and SNEGSKA (reference sequence). V was shortened by 6 bases and J by 4 bases, with 15 bases between the two germline ends. CDR3: CSAPTTVFYGYTF. CDR3 sequence (DNA): TGCAGTGCCCCTACGACAGTGTTCTATGGCTACACCTTC.

The V gene is TRBV7-8, the J gene TRBJ2-5, with 8 bases lining up with TRBD1. CDR1 SGHVS and CDR2 FQNEAQ come from the germline V gene. The CDR3 spans 16 residues. J was trimmed by 5 bases and V by 0 bases; bases with no gene match: 8. CDR3 in amino acids: CASSLAPRGLWETQYF. As DNA, the CDR3 is TGTGCCAGCAGCTTAGCGCCCAGGGGGCTCTGGGAGACCCAGTACTTC. Full variable domain (rest looked up from reference TRBV7-8 and TRBJ2-5): GAGVSQSPRYKVAKRGQDVALRCDPISGHVSLFWYQQALGQGPEFLTYFQNEAQLDKSGLPSDRFFAERPEGSVSTLKIQRTQQEDSAVYLCASSLAPRGLWETQYFGPGTRLLVL.

This clonotype was seen ten or more times. The V and J genes are TRBV20-1 and TRBJ2-7, with D possibly TRBD1 on 6 matching bases. The germline gives CDR1 DFQATT, CDR2 SNEGSKA (reference sequence). Trimming removed 4 bases at V and 2 bases at J, with 15 bases between. This CDR3 is 14 amino acids long. The DNA of the CDR3 is TGCAGTGCTACAACGTACGGGACAACCTACGAGCAGTACTTC. As protein: CSATTYGTTYEQYF.

The chain links TRBV18 to TRBJ2-7; 7 bases map to TRBD2. The junction had 10 bases not matched to a gene; V was cut back by 4 bases and J by 13 bases. The germline V gene has CDR1 KGHSH and CDR2 LQKENI. The CDR3 extends over 12 amino acids. The CDR3, as DNA: TGTGCCAGCTCACTACAGAGGGAGGGCCTCTACTTC. The encoded protein is CASSLQREGLYF.

This clonotype was found many times. V usage is TRBV19 and J usage is TRBJ2-7; D unresolved. V was cut by 5 bases and J by 3 bases, with 14 bases left in between. Per germline, CDR1 LNHDA and CDR2 SQIVND (reference sequence). The CDR3 consists of 14 residues. The CDR3 region has the DNA TGTGCCAGTAGTTCGGGTCTTCGGTTCTACGAGCAGTACTTC. Encoded protein: CASSSGLRFYEQYF.

This clonotype was detected ten times or more. The V call is TRBV4-2, the J call TRBJ2-5, with 7 positions matching TRBD2. CDR1 and CDR2 from the germline V gene are LGHNA and YNFKEQ. The CDR3 totals 17 residues. V trimming: 3 bases; J trimming: 1 base; junction bases outside the gene matches: 11. CDR3 loop: CASSQMGYGGGQETQYF. DNA of the CDR3: TGTGCCAGCAGCCAGATGGGGTATGGGGGGGGCCAAGAGACCCAGTACTTC.

This clonotype was recorded a few times. This chain connects TRBV4-3 to TRBJ1-5; D ambiguous. Trimming stripped 3 bases from V and 2 bases from J, with 11 bases between. The CDR3 consists of 15 residues. Germline V lookup: CDR1 LGHNA, CDR2 YSLEER. CDR3 loop: CASSQGTAGNQPQHF. The CDR3 DNA sequence: TGCGCCAGCAGCCAGGGAACGGCCGGCAATCAGCCCCAGCATTTT.

The rearrangement uses TRBV12-3 or TRBV12-4 and TRBJ1-3; no definite D call. The CDR3 is 11 amino acids. The germline V and J ends were trimmed by 9 bases and 4 bases, with 7 bases remaining between them. The CDR3 nucleotides are TGTGCCAGGGCGGAAGGAAACACCATATATTTT. Protein product: CARAEGNTIYF.

This clonotype turned up a few times. V gene TRBV12-3 or TRBV12-4 combines with J gene TRBJ1-5; 7 bases map to TRBD1. Trimming cost V 5 bases and J 3 bases; bases outside gene matches: 7. The CDR3 is made up of 15 amino acids. The CDR3 DNA is TGTGCCAGCAGTCCACTGACAGGGCCCAATCAGCCCCAGCATTTT. It yields the protein CASSPLTGPNQPQHF.